This T cell receptor (beta chain) was obtained from a study of Ad26.COV2.S vaccination and SARS-CoV-2 variants. V was trimmed by 1 base and J by 7 bases, leaving 11 bases between them. The CDR3 spans 13 residues. Germline values: CDR1 SGHTA, CDR2 FQGNSA. Profiling relied on immunoSEQ multiplex PCR, and the TCRdb table lists in-frame clones only, not all of them. The table records some 290,000 clones, about 86% of them present only once. Treatment here: 19 received Ad26.COV2.S at low or high dose, single or two shots; about 5 received placebo; per-sample allocation not given. Sampling happened 63 days after the first vaccine or placebo injection.

The specimen comprised peripheral blood, sampled in a trial of Ad26.COV2.S vaccine versus placebo. The chain recombines TRBV7-2 with TRBJ2-7; tentatively, D is TRBD2 (5 bases). This TCR was recovered from a person aged 18-65 years who received the Ad26.COV2.S COVID-19 vaccine or a placebo. CDR3 region: CASSLGASGEQYF. The DNA of the CDR3 is TGTGCCAGCAGCTTAGGGGCTTCGGGGGAGCAGTACTTC.